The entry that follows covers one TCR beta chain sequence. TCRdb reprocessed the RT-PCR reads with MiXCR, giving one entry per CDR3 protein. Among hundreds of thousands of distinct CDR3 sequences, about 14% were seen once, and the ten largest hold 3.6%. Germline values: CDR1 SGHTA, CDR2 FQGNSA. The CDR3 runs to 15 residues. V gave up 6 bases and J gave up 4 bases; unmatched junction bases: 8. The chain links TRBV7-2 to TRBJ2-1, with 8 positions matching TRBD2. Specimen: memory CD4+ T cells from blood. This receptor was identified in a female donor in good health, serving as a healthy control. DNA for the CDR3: TGTGCCAGCAGGCTAGGGCGGGAGGCATACAATGAGCAGTTCTTC. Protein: CASRLGREAYNEQFF. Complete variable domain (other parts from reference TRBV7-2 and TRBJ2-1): GAGVSQSPSNKVTEKGKDVELRCDPISGHTALYWYRQSLGQGLEFLIYFQGNSAPDKSGLPSDRFSAERTGGSVSTLTIQRTQQEDSAVYLCASRLGREAYNEQFFGPGTRLTVL.